This TCR beta chain was recovered during a study of CD8 T cells in Susac syndrome. Germline assignment: CDR1 MGHRA and CDR2 YSYEKL. The CDR3 contains 11 residues. The V gene lost 7 bases and the J gene lost 4 bases, with 7 bases spanning the gap. CD8+ and CD4+ T cells were negatively isolated; TEMRA cells were FACS-enriched. Random-hexamer reverse transcription was applied to 0.5 to 1 ug RNA. An immunoSEQ multiplex PCR amplified TCR beta CDR3 over 54 Vbeta and 13 Jbeta. TCRdb re-called the immunoSEQ multiplex PCR reads with MiXCR, one entry per CDR3 protein. The sample shows 100,000 to 150,000 distinct CDR3 sequences, roughly 80% of them seen only once.

The receptor was derived from a human donor with multiple sclerosis. Source material: CD8+ T cells from PBMCs. The gene calls are TRBV4-1 and TRBJ1-1; D is undetermined. CDR3 nucleotides: TGCGCCAGCAAACGAGGCACTGAAGCTTTCTTT. Residues: CASKRGTEAFF.